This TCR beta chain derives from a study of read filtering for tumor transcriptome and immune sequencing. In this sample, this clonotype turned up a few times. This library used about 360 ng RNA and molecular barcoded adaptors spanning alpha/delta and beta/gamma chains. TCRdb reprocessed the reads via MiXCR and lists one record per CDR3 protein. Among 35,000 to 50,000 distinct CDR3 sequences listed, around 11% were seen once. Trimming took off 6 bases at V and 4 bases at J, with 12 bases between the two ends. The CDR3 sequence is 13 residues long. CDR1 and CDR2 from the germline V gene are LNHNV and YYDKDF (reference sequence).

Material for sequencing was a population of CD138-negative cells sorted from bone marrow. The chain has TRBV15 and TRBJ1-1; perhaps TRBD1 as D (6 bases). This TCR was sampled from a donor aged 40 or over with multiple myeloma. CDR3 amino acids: CATRSGGATEAFF. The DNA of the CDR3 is TGTGCCACCAGGAGTGGGGGGGCCACTGAAGCTTTCTTT.